This TCR beta chain was retrieved from a study of blood T cell repertoires in COVID-19. Assay used: immunoSEQ multiplex PCR; TCRdb lists only in-frame clones, some missing. The table records about 75,000 clones, more than 80% of them present only once. CDR3 size: 15 residues. V was clipped by 3 bases and J by 2 bases, with 14 bases between them. Per the germline V gene, CDR1 is SGHAT and CDR2 is FQNNGV. The chain is built from TRBV11-2 and TRBJ2-7, with a possible D match to TRBD2 (5 bases). The TCR was taken from a human donor in a cohort sampled during active COVID-19. Sequencing was done on a sample of peripheral blood. CDR3 loop: CASSFPGRETYEQYF. The CDR3 DNA is TGTGCCAGCAGCTTTCCGGGCCGGGAAACCTACGAGCAGTACTTC. Looking up the rest from reference TRBV11-2 and TRBJ2-7 gives the full variable domain: EAGVAQSPRYKIIEKRQSVAFWCNPISGHATLYWYQQILGQGPKLLIQFQNNGVVDDSQLPKDRFSAERLKGVDSTLKIQPAKLEDSAVYLCASSFPGRETYEQYFGPGTRLTVT.